The entry below describes one T cell receptor (beta chain). In the original processing: Quantification of nucleated cells was approximated via reference gene primer amplification. Profiled with immunoSEQ multiplex PCR; TCRdb holds only in-frame clones, not every one. V and J calls and clone size are copied from that table; D and trimming were computed from the DNA. This table holds tens of thousands of clones, over 65% found once. Trimming at V came to 2 bases and at J to 6 bases, leaving 3 bases not matched to a gene. Germline CDR1 GTSNPN, CDR2 SVGIG (reference sequence). The CDR3 is made up of 14 amino acids. These data originate in a study of blood T cell repertoires in COVID-19. On the study more broadly: COVID-19 samples from acute and convalescent phases originated in the United States, Italy and Spain. In each case, the material was cDNA or gDNA derived from T cells, B-cell-depleted T cells, or PBMCs.

The sample was peripheral blood. This rearrangement joins TRBV30 to TRBJ1-6; TRBD1 matches at 8 bases. The TCR was taken from a woman in her fifties or sixties with acute or convalescent COVID-19. The DNA of the CDR3 is TGTGCCTGGAGTTACGGACAGGGTAATTCACCCCTCCACTTT. It codes for CAWSYGQGNSPLHF.